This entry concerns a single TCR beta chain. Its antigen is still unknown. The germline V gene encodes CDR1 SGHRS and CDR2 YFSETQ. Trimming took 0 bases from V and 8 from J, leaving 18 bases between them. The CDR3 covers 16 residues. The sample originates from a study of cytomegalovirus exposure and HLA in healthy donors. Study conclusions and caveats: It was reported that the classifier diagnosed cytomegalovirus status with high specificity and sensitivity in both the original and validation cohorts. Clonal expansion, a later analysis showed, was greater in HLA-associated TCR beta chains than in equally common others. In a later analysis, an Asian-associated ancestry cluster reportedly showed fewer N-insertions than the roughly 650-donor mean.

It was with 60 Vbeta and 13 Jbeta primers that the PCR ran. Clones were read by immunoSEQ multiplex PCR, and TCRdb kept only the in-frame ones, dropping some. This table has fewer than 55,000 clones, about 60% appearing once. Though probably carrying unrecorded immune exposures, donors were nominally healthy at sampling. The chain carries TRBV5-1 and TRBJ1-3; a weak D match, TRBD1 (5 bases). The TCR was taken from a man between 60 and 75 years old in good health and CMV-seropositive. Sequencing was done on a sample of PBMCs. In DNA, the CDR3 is TGCGCCAGCAGCTTGGGGGGCCTTGGCAGGGCGGACACCATATATTTT. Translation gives CASSLGGLGRADTIYF.